This T cell receptor beta chain was documented in a study of blood T cells in healthy people across ages (dated by TCRdb to between 2015 and 2016). For context, the study as a whole: In model experiments, template switching captured roughly one uniquely barcoded TCR beta cDNA molecule for every two T cells. Donors of different ages were randomly distributed across sequencing lanes to avoid experimental bias. The donors were divided into four age groups: young (average about 16 years), middle-aged (about 39), aged (about 60) and long-lived (about 84). The study analyzed two additional independent replicas of 1 million unique cDNA reads from the same blood draw for two donors, one aged 18 to 29 and one aged 80 or older. Age-related changes in TCR beta repertoire diversity were measured in the study by deep sequencing normalized with unique cDNA molecular identifiers.

Donors were a few dozen systemically healthy Caucasian individuals from Russia aged 6 to 90 years. Each donor gave approximately 9.4 milliliters of peripheral blood, drawn into EDTA-treated Vacutainer tubes. Ficoll-Paque density-gradient centrifugation was used to isolate PBMCs, with at least 7 million per sample. Trizol reagent was used to extract total RNA from the PBMCs, yielding at least 5 micrograms per sample. For every donor, an aliquot of PBMCs went through flow cytometry to measure the percentages of naive CD45RAhigh/CD27high T cells. The library came from 5' RACE. The instrument given in TCRdb is Illumina HiSeq 2500. A second roughly 7 to 11 cycle PCR used a sample-barcoded 5' primer and a J-beta primer mix. A unique molecular identifier was introduced onto each TCR beta cDNA molecule by a template-switch 5' adaptor carrying 12 random nucleotides. At least 2.5 million CDR3-containing paired-end reads were obtained from each sample. All of the RNA was converted into first-strand cDNA using the Mint cDNA synthesis kit, with a TRBC-specific oligonucleotide serving as the primer. After uracil-DNA glycosylase treatment, a first 18-cycle PCR used universal primers M1SS and BC2_uni_R on all cDNA. In the authors' own workflow: Normalization of each sample was performed by random selection of 1 million high-quality reads, each carrying a distinct molecular identifier. Instead of being binned into consensus sequences, reads with shared molecular identifiers were discarded. MiTCR, set to a Q25 quality threshold and the strictest error-elimination algorithm, was used for CDR3 identification, clonotype clustering and error correction. A nonparametric unseen species model with Euler transformation was used to estimate a lower bound on total TCR beta diversity. The public reads were reprocessed in TCRdb via fastp at Q25 and MiXCR, keeping in-frame beta chains. Each entry is one CDR3 protein sequence, shown with its most common DNA and genes. TCRdb assigned the V and J calls; the authors' analysis was not used. The sample records under 2 million distinct CDR3 sequences, about 35% of which are singletons. The ten largest clones represent roughly 10% of the sample.

Via the germline V gene, CDR1 is SQVTM and CDR2 ANQGSEA. From the cysteine up to the phenylalanine, the CDR3 has a length of 12 residues. Only CDR3 DNA is held: 36 bases, read in frame from base 1. Turning to this clonotype: Its antigen remains unidentified. The junction differs from germline at one of its ends, possibly a read error.

The full study reports these points: A strong correlation was found between observed TCR beta diversity and the percentage of naive T cells measured by flow cytometry. Compared with the aged group, the long-lived group had more naive CD4+ T cells, fewer expanded clones and increased TCR diversity, a pattern suggesting age selection. As age increased, observed TCR beta diversity per million T cells dropped in a roughly linear way, and a significant reduction was already evident by age 40. Because the CMV infection status of the donors was unknown, age-related changes in expanded clonotypes may potentially have been confounded. Conclusive comparison of naive and antigen-experienced compartments was prevented by the profiling of bulk unsorted PBMCs. Estimates of total diversity based on one million sequenced T cells were regarded as lower bounds and as underestimates.

Sequencing input: blood. This TCR derives from a woman aged 25 to 45 in good health. The rearrangement joined TRBV29-1 to TRBJ2-1; TRBD2 could be the D gene, as 5 bases match. In nucleotide form, the sequence is TGCAGCGTTGGACTAATAAACAATGAGCGGTTCTTC. Its product reads: CSVGLINNERFF.